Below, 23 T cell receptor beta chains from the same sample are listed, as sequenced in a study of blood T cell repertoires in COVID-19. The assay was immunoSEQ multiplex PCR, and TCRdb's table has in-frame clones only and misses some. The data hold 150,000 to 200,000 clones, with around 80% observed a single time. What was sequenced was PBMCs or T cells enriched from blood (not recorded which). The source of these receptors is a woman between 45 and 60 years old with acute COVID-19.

CDR3 sequence: CASRPPTGDQPQHF. CDR3 nucleotide sequence: TGTGCCAGCAGACCTCCGACAGGGGACCAGCCCCAGCATTTT. This chain uses TRBV6-5 with TRBJ1-5, with 8 bases aligning to TRBD1. This CDR3 region has 14 residues. V dropped 6 bases and J dropped 7; count of bases not matched to a gene: 8. In germline, CDR1 is MNHEY, CDR2 SVGAGI.

The DNA for the CDR3 is TGTGCCAGTAGTATAATTGCGGATTCACCCCTCCACTTT. It codes for CASSIIADSPLHF. The V gene is TRBV19, the J gene TRBJ1-6; D unclear. V lost 2 bases to trimming and J lost 8 bases, with 7 bases between them. Germline assignment: CDR1 LNHDA and CDR2 SQIVND (reference sequence). This CDR3 comprises 13 residues.

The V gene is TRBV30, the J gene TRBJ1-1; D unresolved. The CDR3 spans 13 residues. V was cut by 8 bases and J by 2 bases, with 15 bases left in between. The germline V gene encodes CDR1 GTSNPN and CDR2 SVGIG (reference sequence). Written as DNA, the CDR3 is TGTGCCGGCGGACTGACGATCAACACTGAAGCTTTCTTT. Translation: CAGGLTINTEAFF.

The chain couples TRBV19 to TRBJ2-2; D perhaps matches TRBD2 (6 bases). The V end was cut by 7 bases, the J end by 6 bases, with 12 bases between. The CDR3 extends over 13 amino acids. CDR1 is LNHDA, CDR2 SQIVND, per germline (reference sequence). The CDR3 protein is CASTPRGSGELFF. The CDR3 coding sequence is TGTGCCAGTACCCCACGGGGGTCCGGGGAGCTGTTTTTT. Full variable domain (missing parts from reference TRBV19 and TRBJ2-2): DGGITQSPKYLFRKEGQNVTLSCEQNLNHDAMYWYRQDPGQGLRLIYYSQIVNDFQKGDIAEGYSVSREKKESFPLTVTSAQKNPTAFYLCASTPRGSGELFFGEGSRLTVL.

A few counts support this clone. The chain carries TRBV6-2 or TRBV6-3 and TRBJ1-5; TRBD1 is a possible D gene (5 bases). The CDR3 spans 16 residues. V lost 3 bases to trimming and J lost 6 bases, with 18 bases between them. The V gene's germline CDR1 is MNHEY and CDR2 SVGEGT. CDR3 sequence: CASSYSGGIGAQPQHF. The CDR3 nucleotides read TGTGCCAGCAGTTATTCGGGCGGAATTGGGGCTCAGCCCCAGCATTTT.

The CDR3 spells CASSETRGGITDTQYF. CDR3 nucleotides: TGTGCCAGCAGCGAGACCCGGGGGGGAATCACAGATACGCAGTATTTT. The V and J genes are TRBV5-8 and TRBJ2-3, with 8 bases identical to TRBD2. This CDR3 is built from 16 residues. The V gene's germline CDR1 is SGHTS and CDR2 YDEGEE. V trimming: 4 bases; J trimming: 2 bases; junction bases outside the gene matches: 9.

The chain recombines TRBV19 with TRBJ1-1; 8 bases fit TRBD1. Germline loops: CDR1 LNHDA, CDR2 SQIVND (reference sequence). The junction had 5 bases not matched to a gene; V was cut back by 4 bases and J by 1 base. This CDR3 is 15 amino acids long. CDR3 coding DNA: TGTGCCAGTAGTACTCGGACAGGGACGAACACTGAAGCTTTCTTT. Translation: CASSTRTGTNTEAFF. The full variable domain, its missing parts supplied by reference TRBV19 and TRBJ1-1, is DGGITQSPKYLFRKEGQNVTLSCEQNLNHDAMYWYRQDPGQGLRLIYYSQIVNDFQKGDIAEGYSVSREKKESFPLTVTSAQKNPTAFYLCASSTRTGTNTEAFFGQGTRLTVV.

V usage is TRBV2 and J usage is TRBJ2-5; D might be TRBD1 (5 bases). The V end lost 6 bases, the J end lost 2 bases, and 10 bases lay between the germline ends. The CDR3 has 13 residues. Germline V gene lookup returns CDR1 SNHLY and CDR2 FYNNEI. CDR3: CASSLRVQETQYF. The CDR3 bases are TGTGCCAGCAGCCTCAGGGTTCAAGAGACCCAGTACTTC.

CDR3 DNA: TGTGCCTGGAGACAGGGAAACACTGAAGCTTTCTTT. Translation gives CAWRQGNTEAFF. The chain recombines TRBV30 with TRBJ1-1; TRBD1 might be the D (6 bases). Germline CDR1 GTSNPN, CDR2 SVGIG (reference sequence). V lost 3 bases, J lost 2 bases, and 7 bases lay in between. CDR3 size: 12 residues.

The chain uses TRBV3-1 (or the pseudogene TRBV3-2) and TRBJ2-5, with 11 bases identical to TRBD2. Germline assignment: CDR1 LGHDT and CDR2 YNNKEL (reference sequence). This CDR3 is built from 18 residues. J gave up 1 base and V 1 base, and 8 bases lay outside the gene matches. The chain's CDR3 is CASSQVLAGGPGQETQYF. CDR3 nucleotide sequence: TGTGCCAGCAGCCAAGTCTTAGCGGGGGGGCCAGGCCAAGAGACCCAGTACTTC.

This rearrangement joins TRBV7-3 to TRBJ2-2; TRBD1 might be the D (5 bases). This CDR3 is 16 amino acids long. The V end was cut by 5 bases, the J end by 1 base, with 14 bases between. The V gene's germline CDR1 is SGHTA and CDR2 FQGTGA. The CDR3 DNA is TGTGCCAGCAGCAATACCGGGCAGGGGAACACCGGGGAGCTGTTTTTT. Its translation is CASSNTGQGNTGELFF.

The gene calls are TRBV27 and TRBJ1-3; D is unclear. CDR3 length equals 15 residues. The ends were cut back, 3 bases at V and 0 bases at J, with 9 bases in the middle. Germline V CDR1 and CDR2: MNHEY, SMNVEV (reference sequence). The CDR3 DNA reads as TGTGCCAGCAGTTTGGGCCGCCACTCTGGAAACACCATATATTTT. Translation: CASSLGRHSGNTIYF.

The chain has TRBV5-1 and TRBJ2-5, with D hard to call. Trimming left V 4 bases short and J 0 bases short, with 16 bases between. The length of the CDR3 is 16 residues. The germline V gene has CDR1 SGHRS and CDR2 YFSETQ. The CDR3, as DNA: TGCGCCAGCAGCCCTACGCCTAACAGAAACCAAGAGACCCAGTACTTC. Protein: CASSPTPNRNQETQYF.

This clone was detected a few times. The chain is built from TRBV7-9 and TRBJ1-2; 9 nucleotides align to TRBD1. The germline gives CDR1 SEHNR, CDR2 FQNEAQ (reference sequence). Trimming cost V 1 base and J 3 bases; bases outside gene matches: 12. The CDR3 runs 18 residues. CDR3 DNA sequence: TGTGCCAGCAGCTTAGTTGGGGGACAGGGTCCCATCGACTATGGCTACACCTTC. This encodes CASSLVGGQGPIDYGYTF. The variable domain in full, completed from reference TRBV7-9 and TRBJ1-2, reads DTGVSQNPRHKITKRGQNVTFRCDPISEHNRLYWYRQTLGQGPEFLTYFQNEAQLEKSRLLSDRFSAERPKGSFSTLEIQRTEQGDSAMYLCASSLVGGQGPIDYGYTFGSGTRLTVV.

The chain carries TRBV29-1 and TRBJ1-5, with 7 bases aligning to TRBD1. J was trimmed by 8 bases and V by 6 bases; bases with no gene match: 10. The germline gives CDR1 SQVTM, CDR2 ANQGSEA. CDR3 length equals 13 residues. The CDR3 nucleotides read TGCAGCGTCCAGGGGGACAGCCTTGAGCCCCAGCATTTT. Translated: CSVQGDSLEPQHF.

The CDR3 nucleotides are TGTGCCAGCAGTTCCCGGCCTAGCGGGGGGGCCTCCGGGGAGCTGTTTTTT. Translated, it gives CASSSRPSGGASGELFF. V usage is TRBV6-2 or TRBV6-3 and J usage is TRBJ2-2; 12 bases agree with TRBD2. In germline, CDR1 is MNHEY, CDR2 SVGEGT. The CDR3 runs to 17 residues. V lost 4 bases to trimming and J lost 6 bases; unmatched junction nucleotides: 9.

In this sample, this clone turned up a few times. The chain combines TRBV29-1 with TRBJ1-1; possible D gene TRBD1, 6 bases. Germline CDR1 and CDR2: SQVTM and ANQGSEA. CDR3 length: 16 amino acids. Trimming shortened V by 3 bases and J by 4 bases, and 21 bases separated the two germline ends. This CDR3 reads CSVEFDLGAGSTEAFF. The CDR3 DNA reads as TGCAGCGTTGAGTTCGACCTGGGGGCAGGTAGCACTGAAGCTTTCTTT.

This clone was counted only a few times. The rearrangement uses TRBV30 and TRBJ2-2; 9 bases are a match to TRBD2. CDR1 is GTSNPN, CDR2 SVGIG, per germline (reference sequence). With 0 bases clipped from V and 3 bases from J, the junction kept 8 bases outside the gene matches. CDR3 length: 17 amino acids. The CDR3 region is CAWSVPGGGDYTGELFF. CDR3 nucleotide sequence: TGTGCCTGGAGTGTACCAGGCGGGGGGGACTACACCGGGGAGCTGTTTTTT. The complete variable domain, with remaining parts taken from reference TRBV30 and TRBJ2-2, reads SQTIHQWPATLVQPVGSPLSLECTVEGTSNPNLYWYRQAAGRGLQLLFYSVGIGQISSEVPQNLSASRPQDRQFILSSKKLLLSDSGFYLCAWSVPGGGDYTGELFFGEGSRLTVL.

The CDR3 DNA reads as TGTGCCAGCAGCCGGATCAACAGGGGCCTGGGAGAGGGCTACACCTTC. It is translated as CASSRINRGLGEGYTF. The V gene is TRBV14, the J gene TRBJ1-2; 7 bases are a match to TRBD1. The germline CDR1 and CDR2 sequences are SGHDN and FVKESK. Trimming took 4 bases from V and 8 from J; bases not matched to a gene: 16. This CDR3 comprises 16 residues.

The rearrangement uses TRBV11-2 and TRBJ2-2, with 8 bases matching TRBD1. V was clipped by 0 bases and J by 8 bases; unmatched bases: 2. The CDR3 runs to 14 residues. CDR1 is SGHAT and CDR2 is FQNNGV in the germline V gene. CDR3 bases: TGTGCCAGCAGCTTAGACAGGGGGCCTGGGGAGCTGTTTTTT. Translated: CASSLDRGPGELFF.

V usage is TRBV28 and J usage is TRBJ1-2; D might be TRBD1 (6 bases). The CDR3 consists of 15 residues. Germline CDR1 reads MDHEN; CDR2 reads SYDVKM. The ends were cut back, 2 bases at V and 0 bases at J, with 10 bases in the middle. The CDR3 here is CASSLRTGTNYGYTF. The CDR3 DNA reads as TGTGCCAGCAGTTTAAGAACAGGGACTAACTATGGCTACACCTTC.

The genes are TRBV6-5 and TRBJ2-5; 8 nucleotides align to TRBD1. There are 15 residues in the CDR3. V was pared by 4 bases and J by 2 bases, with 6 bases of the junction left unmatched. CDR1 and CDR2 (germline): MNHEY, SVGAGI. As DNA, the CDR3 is TGTGCCAGCAGTTCCTACAGGGGGAGGCAAGAGACCCAGTACTTC. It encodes CASSSYRGRQETQYF.

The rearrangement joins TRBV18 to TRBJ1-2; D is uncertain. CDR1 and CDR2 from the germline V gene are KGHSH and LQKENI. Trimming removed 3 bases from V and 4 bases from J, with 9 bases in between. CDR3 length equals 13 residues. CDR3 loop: CASSPAGLYGYTF. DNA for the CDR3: TGTGCCAGCTCACCCGCTGGACTCTATGGCTACACCTTC.